This paragraph reports one T cell receptor beta chain. The Seattle patients, enrolled during active infection, were followed longitudinally. Per the authors' pipeline: Estimation of nucleated cell counts relied on the amplification of reference gene primers. Here immunoSEQ multiplex PCR was the method, and the copy in TCRdb shows in-frame clones only, minus some. V, J and clone size are those of that table, while D and trimming were read from the DNA. The sample records about 180,000 clones, approximately 90% being singletons. The data were obtained in a study of blood T cell repertoires in COVID-19. The wider study: Samples came from the United States, Italy and Spain, spanning acute and convalescent COVID-19. T cells, B-cell-depleted T cells, or PBMCs supplied cDNA or gDNA.

V was clipped by 0 bases and J by 6 bases, with 7 bases between them. There are 14 residues in the CDR3. Sequenced sample: peripheral blood. The source is a woman in her 70s with COVID-19, enrolled during active disease. V is TRBV5-7 and J is TRBJ1-6; the D is unclear. TRBV5-7 is filed as an ORF, its function uncertain. CDR3 amino acids: CASSLGAANSPLHF. In DNA form, the CDR3 reads TGTGCCAGCAGCTTGGGGGCAGCTAATTCACCCCTCCACTTT.